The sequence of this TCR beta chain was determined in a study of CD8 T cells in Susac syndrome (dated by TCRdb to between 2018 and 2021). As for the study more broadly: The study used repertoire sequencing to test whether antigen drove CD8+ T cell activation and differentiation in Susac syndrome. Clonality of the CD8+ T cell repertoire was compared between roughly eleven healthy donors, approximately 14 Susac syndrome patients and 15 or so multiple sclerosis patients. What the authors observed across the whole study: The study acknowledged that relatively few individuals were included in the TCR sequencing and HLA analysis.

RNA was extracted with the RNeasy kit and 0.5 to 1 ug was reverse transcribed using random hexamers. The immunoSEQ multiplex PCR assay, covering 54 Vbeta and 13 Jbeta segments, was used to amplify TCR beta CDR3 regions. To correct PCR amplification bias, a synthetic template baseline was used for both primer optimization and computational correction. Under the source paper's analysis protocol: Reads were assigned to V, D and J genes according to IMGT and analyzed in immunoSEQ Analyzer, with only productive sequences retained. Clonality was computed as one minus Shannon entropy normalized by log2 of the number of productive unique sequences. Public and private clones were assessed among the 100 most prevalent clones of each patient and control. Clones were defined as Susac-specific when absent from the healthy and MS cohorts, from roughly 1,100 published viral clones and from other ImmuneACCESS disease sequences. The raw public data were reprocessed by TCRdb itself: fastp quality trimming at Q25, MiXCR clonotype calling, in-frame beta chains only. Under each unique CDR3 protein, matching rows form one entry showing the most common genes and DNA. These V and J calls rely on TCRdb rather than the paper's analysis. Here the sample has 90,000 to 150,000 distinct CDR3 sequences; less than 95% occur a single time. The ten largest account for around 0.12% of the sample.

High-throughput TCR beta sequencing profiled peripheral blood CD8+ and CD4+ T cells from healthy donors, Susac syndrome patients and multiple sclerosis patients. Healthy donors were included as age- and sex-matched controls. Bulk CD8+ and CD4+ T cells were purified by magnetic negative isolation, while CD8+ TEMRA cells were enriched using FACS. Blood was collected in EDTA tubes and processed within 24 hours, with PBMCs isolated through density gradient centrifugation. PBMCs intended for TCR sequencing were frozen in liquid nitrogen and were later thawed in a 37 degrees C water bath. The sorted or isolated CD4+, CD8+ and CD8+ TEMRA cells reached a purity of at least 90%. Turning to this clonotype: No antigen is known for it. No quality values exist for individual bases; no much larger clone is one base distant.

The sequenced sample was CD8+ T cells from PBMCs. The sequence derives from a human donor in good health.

The CDR3 reads CATSEPGLAGRAGELFF. The nucleotide sequence reads as follows: TGTGCCACCAGTGAACCGGGACTAGCGGGGAGGGCCGGGGAGCTGTTTTTT. The chain couples TRBV24-1 to TRBJ2-2; TRBD2 fits 13 bases in the junction. CDR1 and CDR2 (KGHDR, SFDVKD) derive from the germline V gene. From cysteine to phenylalanine, the CDR3 is 17 amino acids long. Only the CDR3 portion is preserved as DNA: 51 bases, with reading frame beginning at the first base. The V end gives up 4 bases and the J end 6 bases, leaving 7 bases in the junction not matched to a gene.